This T cell receptor (beta chain) derives from a study of T cell responses to AZD1222 COVID-19 vaccine. For the study at large: Combined were second doses at about 4 or about 12 weeks. Notes on the study in general: Repertoire samples came only from after the peak T cell response. Vaccine-related CD4 TCRs covered spike, predominating at 160-218 and 743-854. Most donors were white British, females outnumbered males, and clonal diversity was possibly underestimated.

As for this clone: Its antigen is still unknown.

The table came from immunoSEQ multiplex PCR; TCRdb's copy has only in-frame clones and leaves some out. This sample carries about 99,000 clones, about nine tenths of them seen once, and the ten largest clones take about 17%. The CDR3 runs 16 residues. J lost 0 bases, V lost 6 bases, and 8 bases had no gene match. CDR1 is KGHDR and CDR2 is SFDVKD in the germline V gene. This chain connects TRBV24-1 to TRBJ2-5, with 8 bases matching TRBD1. Material: peripheral blood, obtained on day 0 of AZD1222 vaccination. The sequence came from an adult in good health. CDR3 sequence reads: CATSHGPTGDQETQYF. In DNA, the CDR3 is TGTGCCACCAGTCACGGGCCGACAGGGGACCAAGAGACCCAGTACTTC.